A selection of T cell receptor beta chains follows, all from one sample in a study of cytomegalovirus exposure and HLA in healthy donors. Here immunoSEQ multiplex PCR was the method, and the copy in TCRdb shows in-frame clones only, minus some. The sample contains over 110,000 clones, 78% of which appear only once. Material for sequencing was PBMCs. The receptors originated from a female donor in good health and CMV-seronegative. Each CDR3 is given with its conserved first and last residue. The D gene is left open where the match is weak. Clone size is given for some rows only: seen once, a few or many times, or a class if the clone is expanded.

>TRBV11-2|.|13|.|TRBJ1-1
TGTGCCAGCACCTCAGACTGGAACACTGAAGCTTTCTTT
CASTSDWNTEAFF
>TRBV4-1|.|15|few|TRBJ1-5
TGCGCCAGCAGCCAAGACAGGGTTAGCAATCAGCCCCAGCATTTT
CASSQDRVSNQPQHF
>TRBV6-5|.|12|.|TRBJ2-7
TGTGCCAGCAGTTACTTCCCAAAGGGCGGGTTTTTC
CASSYFPKGGFF
>TRBV27|TRBD1|13|.|TRBJ1-2
TGTGCCAGCGGACCCCCAGGGGGCTATGGCTACACCTTC
CASGPPGGYGYTF
>TRBV5-1|.|11|.|TRBJ2-1
TGCGCCAGCAGCTTAGAGGATGAGCAGTTCTTC
CASSLEDEQFF
>TRBV2|.|12|.|TRBJ2-7
TGTGCCAGCAGTGCTAACGGCTACGAGCAGTACTTC
CASSANGYEQYF
>TRBV9|TRBD1|16|.|TRBJ1-1
TGTGCCAGCAGCCCTAGACAGGGGCCGAGTGGCACTGAAGCTTTCTTT
CASSPRQGPSGTEAFF
>TRBV4-1|TRBD1|16|.|TRBJ2-7
TGCGCCAGCAGCCAAGATAGGAGGACAGGGACCTACGAGCAGTACTTC
CASSQDRRTGTYEQYF
>TRBV19|.|16|.|TRBJ1-3
TGTGCCAGTAGTACCATTCCAGGTCGCTCTGGAAACACCATATATTTT
CASSTIPGRSGNTIYF
>TRBV7-2|.|13|.|TRBJ2-1
TGTGCCAGCAGCTTAGACGAGTACAATGAGCAGTTCTTC
CASSLDEYNEQFF
>TRBV7-2|.|14|.|TRBJ1-4
TGTGCCAGCGGCCAGTTTGCAACTAATGAAAAACTGTTTTTT
CASGQFATNEKLFF
>TRBV9|TRBD2|15|once|TRBJ2-1
TGTGCCAGCAGCATCCTAGCGGGAGGGAAGGATGAGCAGTTCTTC
CASSILAGGKDEQFF
>TRBV28|TRBD2|17|.|TRBJ2-3
TGTGCCAGCAGTTCCCCCGCGGTAGCGGGGAGCACAGATACGCAGTATTTT
CASSSPAVAGSTDTQYF
>TRBV29-1|.|11|.|TRBJ2-1
TGCAGCGTTTCCTTCGGGGGTAATCCGTTCTTC
CSVSFGGNPFF
>TRBV14|TRBD1|16|.|TRBJ2-1
TGTGCCAGCAGCCTCGGACAGGGGTTCGCCAACAATGAGCAGTTCTTC
CASSLGQGFANNEQFF
>TRBV23-1|.|18|once|TRBJ2-2
TGCGCCAGCAGTCAATCGCCTAGAGGGGCAGGGGACACCGGGGAGCTGTTTTTT
CASSQSPRGAGDTGELFF
>TRBV25-1|.|15|few|TRBJ2-1
TGTGCCAGCAGTGAAGGGACACGGGCCGACAATGAGCAGTTCTTC
CASSEGTRADNEQFF
>TRBV29-1|TRBD2|17|.|TRBJ2-3
TGCAGCGTTGAAGGACTAGCGGGGGGGCCTGGCACAGATACGCAGTATTTT
CSVEGLAGGPGTDTQYF